This TCR beta chain stems from a study of CD4 T cells in relation to SARS-CoV-2 and coronaviruses. The unexposed donors gave CD4+ T cells in 2011-2018, prior to COVID-19. CD4+ T cells were isolated from the cells after about 11 days of culture. Cells permitting, SARS-CoV-2 S/N and four cold-coronavirus spikes were tested on unexposed-donor CD4+ T cells. On days 3 and 7, cultures got half fresh IL-2 medium. This clone has more than one count but fewer than ten. Its antigen remains unknown. Generated by immunoSEQ multiplex PCR, the TCRdb table keeps only in-frame clones and is missing some. Of 23,000 or so clones listed, about three quarters were seen once; the top ten hold about a fifth. Trimming stripped 3 bases from V and 4 bases from J, with 16 bases between. Germline V lookup: CDR1 SGHNT, CDR2 YYREEE (reference sequence). The CDR3 has 16 amino acids.

The chain has TRBV5-4 and TRBJ2-2; D gene uncertain. Sequenced sample: CD4+ T cells from PBMCs, cultured in vitro. The sequence derives from a human donor in good health. This chain's CDR3 is CASSSRFAGVTGELFF. The CDR3 coding sequence is TGTGCCAGCAGCTCTCGGTTCGCAGGTGTCACCGGGGAGCTGTTTTTT.